This T cell receptor beta chain was obtained from a study of T cells in Graves' hyperthyroidism and ophthalmopathy (dated by TCRdb to between 2018 and 2021). In terms of the full investigation: Peripheral blood was sampled at the time of initial diagnosis, prior to any treatment. To identify distinguishing TCR V-J signatures, a discovery cohort of some 100 patients was used, comprising fewer than 45 with Graves' ophthalmopathy and about 59 with stable Graves' hyperthyroidism. An independent validation cohort of around 19 hyperthyroidism patients and some 15 patients who later progressed to ophthalmopathy tested prospective prediction of ophthalmopathy. The 100 discovery patients were divided at random into training and test sets in a 7:3 ratio. In roughly six Graves' hyperthyroidism patients, the study also compared T-cell repertoires from thyroid tissue with T-cell repertoires from blood. Following sampling, methimazole starting at 30 mg daily was given to hyperthyroidism patients, and high-dose intravenous methylprednisolone was given to ophthalmopathy patients. According to the paper, TCR Vbeta CDR3 sequencing was carried out on over 130 peripheral blood samples, which came from approximately 41 ophthalmopathy, 75 to 80 hyperthyroidism and approximately 17 progressor patients.

Concerning this clonotype itself: It has no known antigen specificity. No per-base quality is available; no much larger clone lies one base away.

Amplification of TCR beta CDR3 regions was carried out from RNA transcripts. The TCR CDR3 was subjected to a first round of RT-PCR using the HTBI primer set and the Qiagen OneStep RT-PCR kit. The libraries were constructed in a second round of multiplex PCR and then size-selected and purified. Libraries were sequenced paired-end with 100 bp reads on an Illumina HiSeq2000. From the authors' description of their analysis: Raw data were processed with SOAPnuke, discarding reads with adapters, uncalled bases, mean Phred below 15, or no exact constant-primer or identifier match. COPE v1.2.5 was used to merge high-quality paired reads, and clonotypes were defined as unique nucleotide sequences. MiTCR v1.1 was used to align the clonotypes against IMGT TRBV, TRBD and TRBJ reference segments. Analysis was restricted to V-J combinations with a frequency above 0.0001, which covered over 98% of repertoires. A TCS score was defined as the ratio between F50 (clonal expansion) and ExV (chaos), using BLOSUM62-based TCRdist between CDR3 peptides within each V-J. Welch's t-statistics and random forest reduced some 510 V-J features to 13, which were used in a naive Bayes classifier (R e1071). Using fastp trimming at Q25 and MiXCR clonotype assembly, TCRdb reanalyzed the public sequencing data and kept in-frame beta chains. Identical CDR3 proteins give one entry, which carries the most common genes and DNA. TCRdb's processing, not the study's, gives the V and J calls here. In all, the sample holds around 400,000 distinct CDR3 sequences, and 13% of those were seen once. In total, the top ten clones hold less than 10% of the sample.

Stable Graves' hyperthyroidism was defined as the absence of progression to ophthalmopathy over 18 months of follow-up. Hyperthyroidism patients were newly diagnosed, had a disease duration of under 2 months, and were aged 18 to 65 years. The study excluded patients with uncontrolled infections, other autoimmune diseases, pregnancy or lactation. Diagnoses relied on clinical symptoms, serum thyroxine and TRAb, thyroid ultrasound and orbital computed tomography. PBMCs were separated from approximately 9.9 ml of fresh peripheral blood using Ficoll-Paque density gradient centrifugation. Total RNA was extracted using Trizol reagent, and RNA quality was assessed on an Agilent 2100 Bioanalyzer. Overall study results and their limits: In validation, the model predicted progression to ophthalmopathy with around 71% sensitivity and about 72% specificity, a median of approximately 6.7 months before onset. Sample size was not statistically predetermined, and investigators were not blinded to group allocation. Most expanded thyroid clonotypes (frequency above 0.001) were also detected in blood, suggesting blood repertoires may reflect thyroid immune responses. In cross-validation, a model built on a 13 V-J signature told ophthalmopathy apart from stable hyperthyroidism with less than 90% sensitivity and roughly 81% specificity, and in testing the same model reached 80%/75%.

V lost 7 bases and J lost 2 bases; the stretch between them is 15 bases long. The germline V gene gives CDR1 as SGHVS and CDR2 as FQNEAQ. Including the terminal cysteine and phenylalanine, the CDR3 comprises 16 residues. Only the CDR3 DNA is retained, 48 bases long and in frame from the first base. This sequence was found in a woman under 30 with Graves' hyperthyroidism. The specimen was blood. The rearrangement combines TRBV7-8 with TRBJ1-6, and possibly TRBD1, on 6 matching bases. At the DNA level, the sequence is TGTGCCAGCACCCAACGGACAGCGGCCTATAATTCACCCCTCCACTTT. This translates into CASTQRTAAYNSPLHF.